The text below deals with one T cell receptor (beta chain). This sample includes further DNA sequences coding for the same CDR3. This record belongs to a study of blood T cell repertoires in COVID-19. The CDR3 is 15 amino acids. CDR1 is SGHRS, CDR2 YFSETQ, per germline. Trimming took 4 bases from V and 7 from J; bases not matched to a gene: 6. The study drew participants aged about 18 to 89 years from 24 US areas. People in the exposed group encountered a COVID-19 case within 2 weeks before entering the study. The assay was immunoSEQ multiplex PCR, and TCRdb's table has in-frame clones only and misses some. The sample includes about 370,000 clones, roughly 90% of them seen just once.

This receptor was identified in a woman aged 40 to 50 who had been exposed to COVID-19. The sequencing input was PBMCs or T cells enriched from blood (not recorded which). This chain links TRBV5-1 with TRBJ1-6; 9 nucleotides align to TRBD1. The CDR3 sequence: CASSSSGTGNSPLHF. Here the CDR3 DNA reads TGCGCCAGCAGCAGTTCCGGGACAGGGAATTCACCCCTCCACTTT.